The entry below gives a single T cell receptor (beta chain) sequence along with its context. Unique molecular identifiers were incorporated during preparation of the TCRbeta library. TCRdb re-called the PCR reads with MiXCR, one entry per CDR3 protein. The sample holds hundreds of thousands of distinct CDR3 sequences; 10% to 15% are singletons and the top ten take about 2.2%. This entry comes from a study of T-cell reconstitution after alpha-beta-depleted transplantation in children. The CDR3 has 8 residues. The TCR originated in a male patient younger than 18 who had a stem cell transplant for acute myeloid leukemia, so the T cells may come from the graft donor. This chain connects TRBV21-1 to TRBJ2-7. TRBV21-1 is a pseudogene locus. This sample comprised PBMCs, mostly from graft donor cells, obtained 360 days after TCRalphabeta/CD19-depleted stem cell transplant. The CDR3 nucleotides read TGTGCCAAGGACGAGCAGTACTTC. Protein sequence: CAKDEQYF.